This T cell receptor (beta chain) was found in a study of regulatory T cells in long-lasting Graves disease. Study information: Over-5-year antithyroid drug use with positive TSH receptor antibodies defined persistent Graves' disease in the study.

CDR3-region Arm-PCR and iRepertoire HTBI primers produced the TCR beta libraries. MiXCR, applied by TCRdb to the multiplex PCR reads, yields one record per CDR3 protein. The repertoire consists of approximately 380,000 distinct CDR3 sequences, with under 25% occurring once and the leading ten covering about a fifth. Trimming at V came to 3 bases and at J to 7 bases, leaving 6 bases not matched to a gene. Germline CDR1 is SGHAT and CDR2 is FQNNGV. This CDR3 is built from 15 residues. Time point defined: persistent/refractory GD, antithyroid drugs over 5 years with positive TRAb. Extracted PBMC RNA gave rise to the TCR library.

The J gene is TRBJ2-2, the V gene TRBV11-2; 9 positions match TRBD1. This TCR was sampled from a female donor with Graves disease. Sequencing used peripheral blood mononuclear cells (PBMCs), obtained when the disease was refractory, from a patient treated with antithyroid drugs. CDR3 coding DNA: TGTGCCAGCAGCTTGCCGGACAGGGGAGGCGGGGAGCTGTTTTTT. As protein: CASSLPDRGGGELFF.